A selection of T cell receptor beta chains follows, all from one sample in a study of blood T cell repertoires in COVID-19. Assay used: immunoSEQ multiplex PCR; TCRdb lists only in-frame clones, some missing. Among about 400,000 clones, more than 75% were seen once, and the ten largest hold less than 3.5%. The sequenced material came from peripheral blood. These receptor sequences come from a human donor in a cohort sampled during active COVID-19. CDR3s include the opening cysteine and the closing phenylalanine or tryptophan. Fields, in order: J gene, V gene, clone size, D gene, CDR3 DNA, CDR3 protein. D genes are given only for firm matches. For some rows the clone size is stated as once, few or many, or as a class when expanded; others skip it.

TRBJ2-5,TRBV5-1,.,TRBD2,TGCGCCAGCAGCTCCACTAGCGGCTTCGAGACCCAGTACTTC,CASSSTSGFETQYF
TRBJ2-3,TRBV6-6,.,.,TGTGCCAGCAGAACCCCCGGACAGGGAGGGGGAGATACGCAGTATTTT,CASRTPGQGGGDTQYF
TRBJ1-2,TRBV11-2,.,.,TGTGCCAGCAGCTTAGTGGGCCTATATGGCTACACCTTC,CASSLVGLYGYTF
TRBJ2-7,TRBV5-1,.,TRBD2,TGCGCCAGCAGCTTGGAGCGGGGGAGGGGCCACGAGCAGTACTTC,CASSLERGRGHEQYF
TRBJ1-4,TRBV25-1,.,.,TGTGCCAGCAGTCCTAGGGGCCTGAATGAAAAACTGTTTTTT,CASSPRGLNEKLFF
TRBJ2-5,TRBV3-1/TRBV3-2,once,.,TGTGCCAGCAGCCAAGATATCCGGACCCAGTACTTC,CASSQDIRTQYF
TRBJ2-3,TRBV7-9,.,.,TGTGCCAGCAGCCCCAGAGGGCCAGATACGCAGTATTTT,CASSPRGPDTQYF
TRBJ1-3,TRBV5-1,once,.,TGCGCCAGCACCATCGACAGTCACTCTGGAAACACCATATATTTT,CASTIDSHSGNTIYF
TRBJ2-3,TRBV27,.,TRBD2,TGTGCCAGCAGTTTATCTAGCGGGGGGATTGATACGCAGTATTTT,CASSLSSGGIDTQYF
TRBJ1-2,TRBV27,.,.,TGTGCCAGCAGTTATAGTCTAGGCGACAGTAACTATGGCTACACCTTC,CASSYSLGDSNYGYTF
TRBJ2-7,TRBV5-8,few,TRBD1,TGTGCCAGCAGCTTGGGGGACAGCGTCTATAACGAGCAGTACTTC,CASSLGDSVYNEQYF
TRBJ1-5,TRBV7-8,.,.,TGTGCCAGCGAAAGGGGATATAGCAATCAGCCCCAGCATTTT,CASERGYSNQPQHF
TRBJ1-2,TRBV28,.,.,TGTGCCAGCAGTATCAGGCTGGATAGGGGCTACACCTTC,CASSIRLDRGYTF
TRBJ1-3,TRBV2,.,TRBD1,TGTGCCAGCAGCAGGGGGGACAGGGTTGAAAACACCATATATTTT,CASSRGDRVENTIYF
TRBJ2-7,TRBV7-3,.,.,TGTGCCAGCAGCCGGGACATCTCCTACGAGCAGTACTTC,CASSRDISYEQYF
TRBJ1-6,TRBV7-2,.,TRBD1,TGTGCCAGCAGCTTAGGCGGGACAGGAATGATTCGTCGTAATTCACCCCTCCACTTT,CASSLGGTGMIRRNSPLHF
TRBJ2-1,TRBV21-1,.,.,TGTGCCAGCAGCAAAGTGATTTGGGAGTATGGTCGTAATGAGCAGTTCTTC,CASSKVIWEYGRNEQFF
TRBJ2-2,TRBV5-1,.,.,TGCGCCAGCTTCGACTTGGCCGGGGAGCTGTTTTTT,CASFDLAGELFF
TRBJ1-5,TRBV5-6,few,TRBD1,TGTGCCAGCAGCCGATTGACCGGGACAGGGAGGTTGCAGCCCCAGCATTTT,CASSRLTGTGRLQPQHF
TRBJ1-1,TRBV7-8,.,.,TGTGCCAGCAGCTCTGACATAAGGCAAAAATGGGACACTGAAGCTTTCTTT,CASSSDIRQKWDTEAFF
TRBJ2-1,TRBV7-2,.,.,TGTGCCAGCAGCTTAAACAGGAACAATGAGCAGTTCTTC,CASSLNRNNEQFF
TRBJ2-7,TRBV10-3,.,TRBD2,TGTGCCATCAAGACTAGCGGGAGTATCCACGAGCAGTACTTC,CAIKTSGSIHEQYF
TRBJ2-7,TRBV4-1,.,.,TGCGCCAGCAGCCCCTCTATTACCACCTCCTACGAGCAGTACTTC,CASSPSITTSYEQYF
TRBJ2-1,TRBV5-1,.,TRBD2,TGCGCCAGCAGTCTGAGCGGGAGGGGCAATGAGCAGTTCTTC,CASSLSGRGNEQFF
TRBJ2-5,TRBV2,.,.,TGTGCCAGCAGTGCTTCTAGACCGGCAGAGACCCAGTACTTC,CASSASRPAETQYF
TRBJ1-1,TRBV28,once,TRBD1,TGTGCCAGCAGTTCCCCCGGGACAGAGGGTATGACTGAAGCTTTCTTT,CASSSPGTEGMTEAFF
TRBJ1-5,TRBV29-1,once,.,TGCAGCGTTGAAGTCAGTAGCAATCAGCCCCAGCATTTT,CSVEVSSNQPQHF
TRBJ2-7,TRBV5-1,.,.,TGCGCCAGCGCCCGGGAGCCGGAGACACACGAGCAGTACTTC,CASAREPETHEQYF
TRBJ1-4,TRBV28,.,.,TGTGCCAGCAGTGGGGCGCTGGTTAATGAAAAACTGTTTTTT,CASSGALVNEKLFF
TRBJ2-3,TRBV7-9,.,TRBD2,TGTGCCAGCCTACCTTTAGCGGGGGGGAGCACAGATACGCAGTATTTT,CASLPLAGGSTDTQYF
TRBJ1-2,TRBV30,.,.,TGTGCCTGGAGTCAAAACTATGGCTACACCTTC,CAWSQNYGYTF
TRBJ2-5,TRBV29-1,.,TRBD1,TGCAGCGCTGGGACAGGGGGAGAGACCCAGTACTTC,CSAGTGGETQYF
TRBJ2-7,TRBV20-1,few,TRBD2,TGCAGTGCTAGTCGGCTAGCGGGCGTGATCGAGCAGTACTTC,CSASRLAGVIEQYF
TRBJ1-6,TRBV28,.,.,TGTGCCAGCAGCTCAGCAGGGGCGAATTCACCCCTCCACTTT,CASSSAGANSPLHF
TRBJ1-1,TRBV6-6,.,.,TGTGCCAGCAGTGTCTCAAACGGTGCTGAAGCTTTCTTT,CASSVSNGAEAFF
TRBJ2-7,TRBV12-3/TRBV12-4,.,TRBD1,TGTGCCAGCAGTCGGGACAGAGCTTACGAGCAGTACTTC,CASSRDRAYEQYF
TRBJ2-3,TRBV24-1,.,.,TGTGCCACCAGTGATTTCTCCGCTGACAGTTTAGATACGCAGTATTTT,CATSDFSADSLDTQYF
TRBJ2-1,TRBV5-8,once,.,TGTGCCAGCAGCCCCGCGGACTCCAGCTCCTACAATGAGCAGTTCTTC,CASSPADSSSYNEQFF
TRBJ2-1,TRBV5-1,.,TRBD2,TGCGCCAGCAGTACGGGACTAGCGGGAGTTGTAGGTGCGGATGAGCAGTTCTTC,CASSTGLAGVVGADEQFF
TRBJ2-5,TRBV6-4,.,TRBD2,TGTGCCAGCAGTGACCCGCCGTTTACGGGACTAGCGGGAAAAGAGACCCAGTACTTC,CASSDPPFTGLAGKETQYF
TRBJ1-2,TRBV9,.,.,TGTGCCAGCAGCGTAGGGCCAGGGGCTTCCTTTAACTATGGCTACACCTTC,CASSVGPGASFNYGYTF
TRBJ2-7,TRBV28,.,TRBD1,TGTGCCAGCAGTCCTAACGGACAGGGGGCCTACGAGCAGTACTTC,CASSPNGQGAYEQYF
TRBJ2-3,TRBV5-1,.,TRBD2,TGCGCCAGCAGCTTGGGGCTAGCGGGAGTTGATACGCAGTATTTT,CASSLGLAGVDTQYF
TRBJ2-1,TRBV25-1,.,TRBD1,TGTGCCAGCAGTTCCGGGACAGGGGACTCCTACAATGAGCAGTTCTTC,CASSSGTGDSYNEQFF
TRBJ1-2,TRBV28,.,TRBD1,TGTGCCAGCAGACAACAGGGGTTTGGCTACACCTTC,CASRQQGFGYTF
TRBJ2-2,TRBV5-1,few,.,TGCGCCAGTACGGCGGACGGGGGGAACACCGGGGAGCTGTTTTTT,CASTADGGNTGELFF
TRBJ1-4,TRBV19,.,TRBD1,TGTGCCAGTAGCCCCAGGACAGGGGTGGAAAAACTGTTTTTT,CASSPRTGVEKLFF
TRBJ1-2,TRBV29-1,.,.,TGCAGCGTTGGCTCCGGGTTTGATCGTGGCTACACCTTC,CSVGSGFDRGYTF
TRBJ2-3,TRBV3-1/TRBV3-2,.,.,TGTGCCAGCAGCCAAGGGCCACTAGCTACAGATACGCAGTATTTT,CASSQGPLATDTQYF